This T cell receptor (beta chain) was sequenced during a study of vaccination and CD4 T cells after COVID-19. Study information: Post-COVID samples had a sampling time that fell a median around 100 days after diagnosis (range 35 to 161). Study-level points and caveats: Early post-infection timepoints were missing, and relatively few convalescent patients were studied.

The assay that was used to sequence DNA from cultured CD4+ T cells was the Oncomine TCR Beta short-read assay. One entry per CDR3 protein, called by TCRdb with MiXCR from the PCR reads. The data contain a few thousand distinct CDR3 sequences, about 16% of them seen just once; the ten biggest clones take up about a quarter. CDR1 and CDR2 (germline): GTSNPN, SVGIG (reference sequence). Trimming cost V 0 bases and J 0 bases, with 6 bases left between them. This CDR3 comprises 15 residues. Note on this clonotype: Its antigen is not identified.

The treatment here: approximately 9-day PBMC culture with coronavirus spike peptide pools or control peptides (ViraFEST assay). Antigen-specific T cells were expanded with peptide pools by ViraFEST, and TCRs were then sequenced. The sequenced material came from CD4+ T cells from blood, cultured in vitro. The sequence was collected from a human donor who had recovered from COVID-19. V and J are TRBV30 and TRBJ2-6; D uncertain. CDR3 protein: CAWSVLGSGANVLTF. The CDR3 DNA is TGTGCCTGGAGTGTCCTAGGCTCTGGGGCCAACGTCCTGACTTTC.